Here is one T cell receptor beta chain with its context. Its antigen is not known. Germline CDR1 and CDR2: GTSNPN and SVGIG (reference sequence). The V end lost 2 bases, the J end lost 6 bases, and 8 bases lay between the germline ends. The length of the CDR3 is 11 residues. These data belong to a study of T-cell memory formation after mild COVID-19. Whole-study context: Largely donor-specific TCR clusters were found. Whole-study findings and limits: The study detected some responding clones in pre-infection memory, suggesting cross-reactive memory joined.

The 5'RACE method, run with constant-segment primers, produced TCR alpha and TCR beta cDNA libraries (carrying sample barcodes and UMIs). TCRdb re-analysed the 5' RACE reads in MiXCR, keeping a single row per CDR3 protein. Of around 320,000 distinct CDR3 sequences in the sample, roughly a fifth were seen once. Sequencing input: PBMCs or a T cell subset sorted from them (not recorded which). This TCR was recovered from a man between 18 and 35 years old who had mild COVID-19 (a few samples of this study predate the infection). Cell type and time point are not known. The chain has TRBV30 and TRBJ2-7; possibly TRBD1 for D (6 bases). CDR3 nucleotides: TGTGCCTGGAGTCGAGGGGGCGAGCAGTACTTC. Amino acid sequence: CAWSRGGEQYF. Variable domain in full (rest from reference TRBV30 and TRBJ2-7): SQTIHQWPATLVQPVGSPLSLECTVEGTSNPNLYWYRQAAGRGLQLLFYSVGIGQISSEVPQNLSASRPQDRQFILSSKKLLLSDSGFYLCAWSRGGEQYFGPGTRLTVT.